This is a list of T cell receptor beta chains from one sample in a study of blood T cell repertoires in COVID-19. Here immunoSEQ multiplex PCR was the method, and the copy in TCRdb shows in-frame clones only, minus some. This table holds approximately 250,000 clones, about 91% found once. Sequencing was done on a sample of PBMCs or T cells enriched from blood (not recorded which). The receptors originated from a man aged 40-49 years who had been exposed to COVID-19. Both conserved end residues are part of each CDR3.

j_call v_call cdr3_aa
TRBJ1-3 TRBV3-1/TRBV3-2 CASSHDRVIGDTIYF
TRBJ1-2 TRBV28 CASSLGQENYGYTF
TRBJ2-7 TRBV30 CAWSVLTGRHEQYF
TRBJ1-1 TRBV5-6 CASSPDRMNTEAFF
TRBJ1-2 TRBV6-5 CATRPMDSDYGYTF
TRBJ1-1 TRBV11-3 CASSSAVNTEAFF
TRBJ2-3 TRBV2 CASTQVADTQYF
TRBJ2-1 TRBV3-1/TRBV3-2 CASSHTTDYNEQFF
TRBJ2-2 TRBV4-3 CASSQSFGTSGRYNTGELFF
TRBJ1-2 TRBV11-3 CASSPRTSKDGYTF
TRBJ2-5 TRBV3-1/TRBV3-2 CASSQGSPALEIETQYF
TRBJ2-7 TRBV7-9 CASSVSGYHEQYF
TRBJ2-7 TRBV13 CASSPQWGDEQYF
TRBJ2-2 TRBV6-5 CASSYSQATGELFF
TRBJ2-7 TRBV7-2 CASKISGDAYEQYF
TRBJ2-7 TRBV2 CASSFSDRSEQYF
TRBJ1-4 TRBV30 CAWSLWAGEKLFF
TRBJ1-1 TRBV5-8 CASSLSGDRRAFF
TRBJ2-1 TRBV30 CAWSPYAGGVFNEQFF
TRBJ1-1 TRBV10-2 CASRVDRNTEAFF
TRBJ2-7 TRBV9 CASSARGGEREEDGSYEQYF
TRBJ2-1 TRBV28 CASTTNFEPREDEQFF
TRBJ1-1 TRBV5-4 CASSSPGTEAFF
TRBJ2-1 TRBV19 CASSSGQPILNEQFF
TRBJ1-4 TRBV5-5 CASSLRGRGQGPSTNEKLFF
TRBJ1-1 TRBV9 CASSPRDRATEAFF
TRBJ1-3 TRBV7-4 CASSPNWDSLSGNTIYF
TRBJ2-5 TRBV27 CASTLTWDSQETQYF
TRBJ2-1 TRBV4-1 CASSPISGRTYNEQFF
TRBJ2-1 TRBV27 CASSLDTSGVNNEQFF
TRBJ1-6 TRBV3-1/TRBV3-2 CASREGQGIGSPLHF
TRBJ1-6 TRBV28 CASNLGTGGRGGSPLHF
TRBJ2-2 TRBV30 CAWSVQSGRMNTGELFF
TRBJ2-7 TRBV29-1 CSVEASGVSSYEQYF
TRBJ1-1 TRBV5-1 CASSSTQGVSRTEAFF
TRBJ1-3 TRBV24-1 CATSGSPGGTGNTIYF
TRBJ2-1 TRBV11-2 CASTVIQGSNEQFF
TRBJ2-7 TRBV3-1/TRBV3-2 CASSQDVTPVRYF
TRBJ1-2 TRBV28 CASSRGSPYGYTF
TRBJ2-3 TRBV12-3/TRBV12-4 CASSLKGGDTQYF
TRBJ2-3 TRBV10-3 CAISEMGLFTDTQYF
TRBJ1-3 TRBV30 CAWSVRGSSGNTIYF
TRBJ1-4 TRBV28 CASSSAGGTNEKLFF
TRBJ1-3 TRBV19 CASSRGYIGNTIYF
TRBJ2-1 TRBV29-1 CSVGPGGSYNEQFF
TRBJ2-1 TRBV6-1 CASSEGRGTGVFSEQFF
TRBJ2-1 TRBV10-2 CASSEQASRQEFF
TRBJ2-5 TRBV19 CASSIGGGQETQYF
TRBJ1-2 TRBV2 CASRIPMTGIYGYTF